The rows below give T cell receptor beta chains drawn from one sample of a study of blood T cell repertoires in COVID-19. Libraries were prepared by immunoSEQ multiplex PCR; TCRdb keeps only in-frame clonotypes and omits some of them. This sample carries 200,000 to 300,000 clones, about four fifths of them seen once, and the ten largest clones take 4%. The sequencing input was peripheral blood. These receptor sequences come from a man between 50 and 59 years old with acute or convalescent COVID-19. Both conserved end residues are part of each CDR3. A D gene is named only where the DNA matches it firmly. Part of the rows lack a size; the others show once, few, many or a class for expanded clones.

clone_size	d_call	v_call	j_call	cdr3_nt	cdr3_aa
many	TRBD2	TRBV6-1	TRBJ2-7	TGTGCCAGCAGCGAAGAGACTAGCGGCTCCTACGAGCAGTACTTC	CASSEETSGSYEQYF
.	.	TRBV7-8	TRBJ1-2	TGTGCCAGCAGCGCCCCGCCCAGGGCTTATTTGGGCTACACCTTC	CASSAPPRAYLGYTF
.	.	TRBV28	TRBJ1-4	TGTGCCAGCAGCCACTCTAATGAAAAACTGTTTTTT	CASSHSNEKLFF
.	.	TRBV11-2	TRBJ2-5	TGTGCCAGCAGCGCCTACACGGCCAGGGGCCTTGAGACCCAGTACTTC	CASSAYTARGLETQYF
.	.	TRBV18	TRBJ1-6	TGTGCCAGCTCACCAGTCGACGTAGGGGGAACACCCCTCCACTTT	CASSPVDVGGTPLHF
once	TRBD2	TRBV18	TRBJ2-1	TGTGCCAGCTCACCACTCGGACTAGGATCCTACAATGAGCAGTTCTTC	CASSPLGLGSYNEQFF
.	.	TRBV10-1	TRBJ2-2	TGCGCCAGCAAACCGGGGGGCTCGAACACCGGGGAGCTGTTTTTT	CASKPGGSNTGELFF
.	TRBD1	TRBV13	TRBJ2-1	TGTGCCAGCAGCGTGCGACAGGGAACGAACTACAATGAGCAGTTCTTC	CASSVRQGTNYNEQFF
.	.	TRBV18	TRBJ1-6	TGTGCCAGCTCACCTCGCAATGAGGGGGTTGGTTCACCCCTCCACTTT	CASSPRNEGVGSPLHF
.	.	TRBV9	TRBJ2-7	TGTGCCAGCAGCGTAGTAATTGGGGCCGAGCAGTACTTC	CASSVVIGAEQYF
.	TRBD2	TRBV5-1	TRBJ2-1	TGCGCCAGCAGCTTGGGACTAGCGGGAGCCACCTTCTTC	CASSLGLAGATFF
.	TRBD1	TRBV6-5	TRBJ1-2	TGTGCCAGCGCACCGACAGGGGGGAACTATGGCTACACCTTC	CASAPTGGNYGYTF
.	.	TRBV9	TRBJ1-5	TGTGCCAGCAGCGTAGGGGAGCAGAATCAGCCCCAGCATTTT	CASSVGEQNQPQHF
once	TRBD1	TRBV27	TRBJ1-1	TGTGCCAGCAGTCGGCAGGGGGTCACAGGTACTGAAGCTTTCTTT	CASSRQGVTGTEAFF
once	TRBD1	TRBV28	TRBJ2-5	TGTGCCAGCAGTTTGACAGGGGGGCGCGAGGAGACCCAGTACTTC	CASSLTGGREETQYF
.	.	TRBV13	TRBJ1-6	TGTGCCAGCGGGGAACAGGGTGGCTCCTATAATTCACCCCTCCACTTT	CASGEQGGSYNSPLHF
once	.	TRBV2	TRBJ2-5	TGTGCCAGCAGTGAAGGGAGAGAGACCCAGTACTTC	CASSEGRETQYF
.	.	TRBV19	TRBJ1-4	TGTGCCAGTAGTATTGCGAGGCGATCGCCCGAAAAACTGTTTTTT	CASSIARRSPEKLFF
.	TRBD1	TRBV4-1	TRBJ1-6	TGCGTCAGCAGCCAAGATGAGGGGGCAAGGTCACCCCTCCACTTT	CVSSQDEGARSPLHF
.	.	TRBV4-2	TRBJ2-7	TGTGCCAGCAGCCAAGAAAGGACGGAGGGCGAGCAGTACTTC	CASSQERTEGEQYF
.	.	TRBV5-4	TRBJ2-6	TGTGCCAGCAGCTGGGGGGAATCTGGGGCCAACGTCCTGACTTTC	CASSWGESGANVLTF
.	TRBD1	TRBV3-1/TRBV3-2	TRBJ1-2	TGTGCCAGCAGCCTGGACAGGGCTAATGGCTACACCTTC	CASSLDRANGYTF
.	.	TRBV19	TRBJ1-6	TGTGCCAGTAGTGCGGGGATGGGGAATTCACCCCTCCACTTT	CASSAGMGNSPLHF
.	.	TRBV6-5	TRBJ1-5	TGTGCCAGCACAGGGAGGAATCAGCCCCAGCATTTT	CASTGRNQPQHF
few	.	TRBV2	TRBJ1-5	TGTGCCAGCAGTGAAAGGCAGGGCGACCAGCCCCAGCATTTT	CASSERQGDQPQHF
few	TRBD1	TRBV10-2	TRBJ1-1	TGCGCCAGCAGCGAAGGGACAGGTGAAGCTTTCTTT	CASSEGTGEAFF
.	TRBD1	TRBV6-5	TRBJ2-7	TGTGCCAGCAGTTACTCGAGGACAGGTAGCTCCTACGAGCAGTACTTC	CASSYSRTGSSYEQYF
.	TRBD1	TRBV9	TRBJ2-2	TGTGCCAGCAGCCCCCACGGGACAGGGTTTAACGGGGAGCTGTTTTTT	CASSPHGTGFNGELFF
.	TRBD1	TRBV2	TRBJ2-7	TGTGCCAGCAGTGCACAGGGGCAAGGTTACGAGCAGTACTTC	CASSAQGQGYEQYF
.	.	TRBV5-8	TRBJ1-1	TGTGCCAGCAGGTTTACCCCCGGGATTGCTTTCTTT	CASRFTPGIAFF
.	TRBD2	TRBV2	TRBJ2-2	TGTGCCAGCAGGGATGGACTAGCGGGAGCCACCGGGGAGCTGTTTTTT	CASRDGLAGATGELFF
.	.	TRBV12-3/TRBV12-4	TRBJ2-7	TGTGCCAGCAGTTTACTCGGGAGCTACGAGCAGTACTTC	CASSLLGSYEQYF
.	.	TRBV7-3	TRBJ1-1	TGTGCCAGCAGCTTACTTCCAGGGGCCGGGACTGAAGCTTTCTTT	CASSLLPGAGTEAFF
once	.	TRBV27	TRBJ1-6	TGTGCCAGCAGTTTAGGGCAGAACAATTCACCCCTCCACTTT	CASSLGQNNSPLHF
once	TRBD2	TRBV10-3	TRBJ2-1	TGTGCCATCAGTGAGTCGGCGGGGGGCTCCTACAATGAGCAGTTCTTC	CAISESAGGSYNEQFF
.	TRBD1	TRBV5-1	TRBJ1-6	TGCGCCAGCAGCCCGATGGACAGGAATGCACCCCTCCACTTT	CASSPMDRNAPLHF
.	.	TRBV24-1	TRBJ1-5	TGTGCCACCTCGGACACGGCCGGAGATCAGCCCCAGCATTTT	CATSDTAGDQPQHF
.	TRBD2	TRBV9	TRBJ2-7	TGTGCCAGCAGCGTAGGGATAGCGGGAGGGGGCGAGCAGTACTTC	CASSVGIAGGGEQYF
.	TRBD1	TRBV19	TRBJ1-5	TGTGCCAGTAGTGCTCTCGACAGGGTTGATCAGCCCCAGCATTTT	CASSALDRVDQPQHF
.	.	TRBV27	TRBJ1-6	TGTGCCAGCAGGGGGTGGGACTCAAATTCACCCCTCCACTTT	CASRGWDSNSPLHF
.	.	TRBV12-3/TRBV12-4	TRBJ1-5	TGTGCCAGCAGTTTAGGTAGTCAGCCCCAGCATTTT	CASSLGSQPQHF
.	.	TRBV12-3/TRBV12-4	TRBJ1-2	TGTGCCAGCACCCCGGGGGGGAACGGCTACACCTTC	CASTPGGNGYTF
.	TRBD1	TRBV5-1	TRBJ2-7	TGCGCCAGCAGTGATACAGGGGCCCCATCCTACGAGCAGTACTTC	CASSDTGAPSYEQYF
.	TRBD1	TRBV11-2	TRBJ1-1	TGTGCCAGCAGCTTAGAAGGGACAGCCGCCACTGAAGCTTTCTTT	CASSLEGTAATEAFF